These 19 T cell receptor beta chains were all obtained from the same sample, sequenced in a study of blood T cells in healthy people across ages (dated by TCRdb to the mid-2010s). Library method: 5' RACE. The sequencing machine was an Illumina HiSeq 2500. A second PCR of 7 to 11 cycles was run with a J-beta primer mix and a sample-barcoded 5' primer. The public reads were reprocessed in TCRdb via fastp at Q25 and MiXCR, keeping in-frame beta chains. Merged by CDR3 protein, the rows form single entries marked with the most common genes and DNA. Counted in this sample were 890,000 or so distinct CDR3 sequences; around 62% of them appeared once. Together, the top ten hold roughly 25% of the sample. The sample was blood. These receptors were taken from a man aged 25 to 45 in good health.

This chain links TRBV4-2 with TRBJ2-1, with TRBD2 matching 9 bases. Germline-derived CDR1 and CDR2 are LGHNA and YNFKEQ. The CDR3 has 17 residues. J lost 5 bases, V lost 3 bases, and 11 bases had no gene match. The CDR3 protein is CASSHPGGGGANNEQFF. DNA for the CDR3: TGTGCCAGCAGCCATCCTGGGGGCGGGGGGGCCAACAATGAGCAGTTCTTC.

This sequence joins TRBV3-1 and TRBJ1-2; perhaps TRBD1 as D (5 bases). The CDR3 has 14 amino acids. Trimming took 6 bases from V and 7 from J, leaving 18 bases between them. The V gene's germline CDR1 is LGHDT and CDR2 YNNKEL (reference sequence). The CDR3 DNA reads TGTGCCAGCAGTTATAAAGGGGATTGGTCTGGCTACACCTTC. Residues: CASSYKGDWSGYTF.

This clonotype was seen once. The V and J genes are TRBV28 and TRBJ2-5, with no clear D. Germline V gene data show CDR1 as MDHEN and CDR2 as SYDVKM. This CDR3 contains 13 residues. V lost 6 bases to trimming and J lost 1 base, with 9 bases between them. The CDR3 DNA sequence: TGTGCCAGCAGACCCCAGCCCCAAGAGACCCAGTACTTC. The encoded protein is CASRPQPQETQYF.

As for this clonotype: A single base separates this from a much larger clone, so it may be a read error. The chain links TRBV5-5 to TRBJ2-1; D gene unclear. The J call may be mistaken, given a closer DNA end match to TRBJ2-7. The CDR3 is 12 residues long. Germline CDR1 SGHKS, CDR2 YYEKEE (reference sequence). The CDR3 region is CASSLDYNEQYF. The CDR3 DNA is TGTGCCAGCAGCTTGGACTACAATGAGCAGTACTTC.

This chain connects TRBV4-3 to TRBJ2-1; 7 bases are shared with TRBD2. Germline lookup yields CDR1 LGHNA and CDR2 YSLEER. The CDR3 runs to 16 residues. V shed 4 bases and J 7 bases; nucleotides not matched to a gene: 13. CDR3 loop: CASSRVVGRGVNEQFF. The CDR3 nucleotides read TGCGCCAGCAGCCGCGTTGTGGGTCGGGGGGTAAATGAGCAGTTCTTC.

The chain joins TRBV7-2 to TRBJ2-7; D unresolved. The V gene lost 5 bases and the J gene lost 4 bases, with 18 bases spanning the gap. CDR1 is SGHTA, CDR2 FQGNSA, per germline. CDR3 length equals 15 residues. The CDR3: CASSAITEASYEQYF. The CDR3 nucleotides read TGTGCCAGCAGCGCGATTACAGAGGCGTCTTACGAGCAGTACTTC.

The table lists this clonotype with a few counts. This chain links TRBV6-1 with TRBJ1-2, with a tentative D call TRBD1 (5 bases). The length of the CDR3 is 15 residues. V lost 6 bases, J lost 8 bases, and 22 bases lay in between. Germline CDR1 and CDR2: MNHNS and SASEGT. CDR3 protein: CASRGPGTVREGYTF. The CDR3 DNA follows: TGTGCCAGCAGGGGTCCCGGGACTGTCCGAGAGGGCTACACCTTC.

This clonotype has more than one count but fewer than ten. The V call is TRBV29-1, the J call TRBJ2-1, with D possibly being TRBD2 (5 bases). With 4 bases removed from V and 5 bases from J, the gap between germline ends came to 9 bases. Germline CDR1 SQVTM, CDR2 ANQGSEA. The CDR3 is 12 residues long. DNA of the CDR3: TGCAGCGTTGGGGAGAGGGACAATGAGCAGTTCTTC. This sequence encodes CSVGERDNEQFF.

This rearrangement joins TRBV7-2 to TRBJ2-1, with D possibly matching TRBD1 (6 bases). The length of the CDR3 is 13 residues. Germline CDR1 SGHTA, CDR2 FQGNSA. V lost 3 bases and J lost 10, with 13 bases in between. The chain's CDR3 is CASSFGKTGEQFF. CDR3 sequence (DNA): TGTGCCAGCAGCTTTGGGAAAACAGGGGAGCAGTTCTTC.

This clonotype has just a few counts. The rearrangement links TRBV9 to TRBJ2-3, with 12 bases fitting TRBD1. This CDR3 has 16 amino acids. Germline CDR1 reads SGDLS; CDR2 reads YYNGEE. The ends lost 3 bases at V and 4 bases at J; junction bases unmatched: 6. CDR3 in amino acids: CASSGPGQGAADTQYF. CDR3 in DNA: TGTGCCAGCAGCGGACCGGGACAGGGGGCCGCAGATACGCAGTATTTT.

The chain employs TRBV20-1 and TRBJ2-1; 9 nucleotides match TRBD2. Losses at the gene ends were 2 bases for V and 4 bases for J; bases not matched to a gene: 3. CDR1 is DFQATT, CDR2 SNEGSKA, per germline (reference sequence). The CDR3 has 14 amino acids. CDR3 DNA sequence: TGCAGTGCTAGATTCGCGGGGGGGTACAATGAGCAGTTCTTC. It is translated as CSARFAGGYNEQFF.

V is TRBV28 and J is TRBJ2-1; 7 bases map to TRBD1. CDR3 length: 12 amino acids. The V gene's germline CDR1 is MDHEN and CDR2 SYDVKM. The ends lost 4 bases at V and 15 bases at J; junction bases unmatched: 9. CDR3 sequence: CASSSTADRWFF. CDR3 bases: TGTGCCAGCAGTTCGACAGCGGACAGGTGGTTCTTC.

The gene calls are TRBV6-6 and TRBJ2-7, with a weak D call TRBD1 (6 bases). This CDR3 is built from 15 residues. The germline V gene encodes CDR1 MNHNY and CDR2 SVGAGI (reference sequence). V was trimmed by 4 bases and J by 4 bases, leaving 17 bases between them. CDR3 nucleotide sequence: TGTGCCAGCAGTTTCCCCAAAGGGGGAAGATACGAGCAGTACTTC. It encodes CASSFPKGGRYEQYF.

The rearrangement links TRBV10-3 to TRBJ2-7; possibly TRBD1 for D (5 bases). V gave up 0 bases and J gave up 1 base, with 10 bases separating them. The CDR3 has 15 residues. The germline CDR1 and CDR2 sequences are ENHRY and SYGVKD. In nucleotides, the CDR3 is TGTGCCATCAGTGAGTCGACAGTCCCATCCTACGAGCAGTACTTC. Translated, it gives CAISESTVPSYEQYF.

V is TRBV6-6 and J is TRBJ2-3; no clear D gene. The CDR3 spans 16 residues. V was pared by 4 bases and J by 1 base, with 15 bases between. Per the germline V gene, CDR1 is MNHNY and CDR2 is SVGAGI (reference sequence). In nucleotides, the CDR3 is TGTGCCAGCAGTTGGTCAGGATCCACTGGCACAGATACGCAGTATTTT. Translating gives CASSWSGSTGTDTQYF.

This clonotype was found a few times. In nucleotides, the CDR3 is TGTGCCAGCAGCGTGACTAGCGGGGTCAAGGAGACCCAGTACTTC. It encodes CASSVTSGVKETQYF. The rearrangement uses TRBV7-9 and TRBJ2-5, with TRBD2 matching over 11 bases. The CDR3 covers 15 residues. Germline V gene lookup returns CDR1 SEHNR and CDR2 FQNEAQ (reference sequence). V was clipped by 5 bases and J by 5 bases; unmatched bases: 7.

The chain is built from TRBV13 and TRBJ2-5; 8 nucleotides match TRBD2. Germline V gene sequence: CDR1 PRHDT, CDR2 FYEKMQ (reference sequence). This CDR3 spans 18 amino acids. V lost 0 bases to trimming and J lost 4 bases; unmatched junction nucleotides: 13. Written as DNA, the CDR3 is TGTGCCAGCAGCTTAGGTCGTGGCGCGGGGGGCAAGGGAGAGACCCAGTACTTC. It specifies CASSLGRGAGGKGETQYF.

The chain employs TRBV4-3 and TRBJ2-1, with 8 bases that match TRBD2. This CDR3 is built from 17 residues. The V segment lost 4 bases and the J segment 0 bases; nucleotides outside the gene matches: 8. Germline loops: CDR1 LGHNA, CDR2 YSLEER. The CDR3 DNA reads TGCGCCAGCAGCCTCCACGGGGGGGGGAGCTCCTACAATGAGCAGTTCTTC. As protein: CASSLHGGGSSYNEQFF.

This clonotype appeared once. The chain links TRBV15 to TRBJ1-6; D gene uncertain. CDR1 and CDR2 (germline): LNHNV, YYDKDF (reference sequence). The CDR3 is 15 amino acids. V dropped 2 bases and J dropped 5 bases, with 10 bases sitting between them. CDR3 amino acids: CATSRKGYDNSPLHF. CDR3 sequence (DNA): TGTGCCACCAGCAGAAAGGGTTACGATAATTCACCCCTCCACTTT.